A single sample is the source of the 24 T cell receptor beta chains below, sequenced in a study of blood T cell repertoires in COVID-19. Sequenced by immunoSEQ multiplex PCR; TCRdb stores in-frame clones only, minus some. The sample shows about 260,000 clones, 80% to 90% of them seen only once. What was sequenced was peripheral blood. All receptors come from a woman in her sixties or seventies with COVID-19, enrolled during active disease.

In DNA form, the CDR3 reads TGTGCCAGCAGCCAAGATACCGAGAACTATGGCTACACCTTC. This encodes CASSQDTENYGYTF. The V gene is TRBV4-2, the J gene TRBJ1-2; D unclear. The V and J ends lost 0 bases and 2 bases respectively, with 7 bases between them. The CDR3 is 14 amino acids. Germline CDR1 is LGHNA and CDR2 is YNFKEQ.

This clone was picked up many times. The J gene is TRBJ2-2, the V gene TRBV10-3; a possible D gene is TRBD1 (6 bases). This CDR3 has 19 amino acids. Germline CDR1 ENHRY, CDR2 SYGVKD. Between the trimmed V and J ends, which lost 0 bases and 5 bases, there was a span of 22 bases. CDR3 sequence (DNA): TGTGCCATCAGTGAGTCGGGGGCAGGGCCACCCCTCGGGACCGGGGAGCTGTTTTTT. Its protein product is CAISESGAGPPLGTGELFF.

This sequence joins TRBV29-1 and TRBJ2-5, with D possibly being TRBD1 (6 bases). V was trimmed by 4 bases and J by 5 bases, leaving 14 bases between them. This CDR3 is 13 amino acids long. CDR1 is SQVTM, CDR2 ANQGSEA, per germline. CDR3: CSVGAGALETQYF. CDR3 in DNA: TGCAGCGTTGGGGCAGGGGCTTTGGAGACCCAGTACTTC.

The chain couples TRBV6-1 to TRBJ2-7; D not certain. V dropped 3 bases and J dropped 0 bases, with 15 bases sitting between them. Germline V CDR1 and CDR2: MNHNS, SASEGT. The CDR3 spans 16 residues. The CDR3 spells CASSDPRTVDSYEQYF. For the CDR3, the DNA is TGTGCCAGCAGTGACCCCCGTACAGTGGACTCCTACGAGCAGTACTTC.

This clone was seen only a few times. The chain employs TRBV5-1 and TRBJ1-2; 7 bases line up with TRBD1. CDR3 length equals 13 residues. J lost 10 bases, V lost 0 bases, and 6 bases had no gene match. Germline CDR1 and CDR2: SGHRS and YFSETQ. The CDR3 DNA sequence: TGCGCCAGCAGCTTGGAGCCAGGGGGTATCTACACCTTC. Protein: CASSLEPGGIYTF.

This clone was detected only once. The chain combines TRBV5-5 with TRBJ1-1; 7 bases line up with TRBD1. The junction had 11 bases not matched to a gene; V was cut back by 4 bases and J by 11 bases. The CDR3 is made up of 13 amino acids. Germline V CDR1 and CDR2: SGHKS, YYEKEE (reference sequence). The CDR3 loop reads CASSQEPGQSAFF. The CDR3 coding sequence is TGTGCCAGCAGCCAGGAACCGGGACAGTCGGCTTTCTTT.

V is TRBV4-1 and J is TRBJ2-1, with 7 nucleotides matching TRBD1. Germline assignment: CDR1 MGHRA and CDR2 YSYEKL. The CDR3 sequence is 16 residues long. Unmatched junction bases numbered 6, after V lost 0 bases and J lost 4 bases. The CDR3: CASSQDWGQSYNEQFF. DNA of the CDR3: TGCGCCAGCAGCCAAGATTGGGGACAGAGTTACAATGAGCAGTTCTTC.

The V gene is TRBV5-6, the J gene TRBJ2-7; D call uncertain. The CDR3 loop spans 12 amino acids. Trimming stripped 0 bases from V and 7 bases from J, with 8 bases between. CDR1 is SGHDT, CDR2 YYEEEE, per germline. CDR3 amino acids: CASSLVYREQYF. The CDR3 bases are TGTGCCAGCAGCTTGGTGTATCGGGAGCAGTACTTC.

The chain is built from TRBV7-3 and TRBJ1-2; D perhaps matches TRBD1 (6 bases). In germline, CDR1 is SGHTA, CDR2 FQGTGA. CDR3 size: 16 residues. Trimming removed 1 base at V and 6 bases at J, with 18 bases between. The CDR3 spells CASSLNQGYGSDGYTF. In DNA form, the CDR3 reads TGTGCCAGCAGCTTAAATCAGGGGTATGGATCGGATGGCTACACCTTC.

This clone appeared a few times. The chain has TRBV6-2 or TRBV6-3 and TRBJ2-7; possible D gene TRBD2, 5 bases. Germline V gene data show CDR1 as MNHEY and CDR2 as SVGEGT. V gave up 2 bases and J gave up 3 bases, with 20 bases separating them. The CDR3 covers 17 residues. CDR3: CASSYDPPSGNFYEQYF. As DNA, the CDR3 is TGTGCCAGCAGTTACGACCCCCCGTCGGGAAATTTCTACGAGCAGTACTTC.

The chain is built from TRBV27 and TRBJ2-2; D remains unclear. The CDR3 loop spans 14 amino acids. Between the trimmed V and J ends, which lost 5 bases and 2 bases, there was a span of 9 bases. Germline CDR1 is MNHEY and CDR2 is SMNVEV (reference sequence). The CDR3 DNA sequence: TGTGCCAGCAGTCTCCGGGTTAACACCGGGGAGCTGTTTTTT. Its translation is CASSLRVNTGELFF.

This clone turned up a few times. This chain connects TRBV9 to TRBJ2-1, with 7 bases aligning to TRBD2. Per the germline V gene, CDR1 is SGDLS and CDR2 is YYNGEE. The trim removed 3 bases at V and 2 bases at J, leaving 5 bases unmatched. This CDR3 region has 15 residues. CDR3 nucleotides: TGTGCCAGCAGCGAGGAGGGAGGGCCCTACAATGAGCAGTTCTTC. As protein: CASSEEGGPYNEQFF. The full variable domain, with the rest looked up from reference TRBV9 and TRBJ2-1, is DSGVTQTPKHLITATGQRVTLRCSPRSGDLSVYWYQQSLDQGLQFLIQYYNGEERAKGNILERFSAQQFPDLHSELNLSSLELGDSALYFCASSEEGGPYNEQFFGPGTRLTVL.

The V gene is TRBV6-6, the J gene TRBJ1-2; 9 bases are a match to TRBD1. The CDR3 length is 14 residues. The germline V gene encodes CDR1 MNHNY and CDR2 SVGAGI (reference sequence). Germline trimming cut 4 bases from V and 4 bases from J; bases unmatched to any gene: 4. This CDR3 reads CASSSPTGGYGYTF. DNA for the CDR3: TGTGCCAGCAGTTCCCCGACAGGGGGCTATGGCTACACCTTC.

This chain uses TRBV11-3 with TRBJ1-2, with 8 bases lining up with TRBD1. This CDR3 spans 14 amino acids. CDR1 is SGHNT and CDR2 is YENEEA in the germline V gene. V gave up 1 base and J gave up 7 bases; unmatched junction bases: 5. The DNA for the CDR3 is TGTGCCAGCAGCTTAGTCGCAGGGGGCAGTGGCTACACCTTC. Translating it yields CASSLVAGGSGYTF.

This clone appeared a single time. The chain combines TRBV20-1 with TRBJ2-1; 9 bases agree with TRBD2. CDR3 length: 14 amino acids. V shed 3 bases, J shed 5 bases, and the junction held 5 bases outside the gene matches. The germline CDR1 and CDR2 sequences are DFQATT and SNEGSKA (reference sequence). The DNA for the CDR3 is TGCAGTGCTAGTATAGCGGGAGCTAACAATGAGCAGTTCTTC. Translating gives CSASIAGANNEQFF.

The rearrangement joins TRBV5-4 to TRBJ2-3; D gene unclear. The ends were cut back, 0 bases at V and 0 bases at J, with 5 bases in the middle. Germline V gene lookup returns CDR1 SGHNT and CDR2 YYREEE (reference sequence). The CDR3 has 14 residues. The CDR3: CASSLDRSTDTQYF. The DNA for the CDR3 is TGTGCCAGCAGCTTGGACAGAAGCACAGATACGCAGTATTTT.

The V and J genes are TRBV24-1 and TRBJ2-7; tentatively, D is TRBD1 (6 bases). CDR1 and CDR2 from the germline V gene are KGHDR and SFDVKD. The V and J ends lost 5 bases and 0 bases respectively, with 10 bases between them. The CDR3 extends over 14 amino acids. The CDR3 coding sequence is TGTGCCACCAGTGCTGGACAGAACTCCTACGAGCAGTACTTC. Its protein product is CATSAGQNSYEQYF.

Concerning this clone: Other DNA sequences in the same sample also yield this CDR3. The rearrangement joins TRBV30 to TRBJ1-5; D is possibly TRBD1 (6 bases). Looked up from germline, CDR1 is GTSNPN and CDR2 is SVGIG (reference sequence). V shed 2 bases and J shed 4 bases, with 9 bases lying between them. CDR3 length: 13 amino acids. In DNA form, the CDR3 reads TGTGCCTGGAGTAAACAGGGTAATCAGCCCCAGCATTTT. Translation: CAWSKQGNQPQHF.

The rearrangement links TRBV18 to TRBJ1-5; no reliable D call. Trimming removed 3 bases at V and 4 bases at J, with 10 bases between. Germline V gene data show CDR1 as KGHSH and CDR2 as LQKENI. This CDR3 is built from 14 residues. The CDR3 DNA is TGTGCCAGCTCACCTAACAGATATAATCAGCCCCAGCATTTT. Translated, it gives CASSPNRYNQPQHF.

The chain has TRBV2 and TRBJ1-5, with TRBD1 matching 7 bases. The CDR3 is made up of 16 amino acids. The V segment lost 6 bases and the J segment 4 bases; nucleotides outside the gene matches: 12. The germline CDR1 and CDR2 sequences are SNHLY and FYNNEI. Here the CDR3 reads CASRPGTVIRNQPQHF. DNA for the CDR3: TGTGCCAGCAGGCCCGGGACAGTTATAAGAAATCAGCCCCAGCATTTT.

The CDR3 sequence: CATCHGSLATEAFF. As DNA, the CDR3 is TGTGCCACCTGTCACGGGTCCTTAGCCACTGAAGCTTTCTTT. The rearrangement uses TRBV6-5 and TRBJ1-1; D is ambiguous. CDR1 is MNHEY, CDR2 SVGAGI, per germline. The V end was cut by 10 bases, the J end by 4 bases, with 19 bases between. The CDR3 totals 14 residues.

This clone was counted between two and nine times. The V call is TRBV2, the J call TRBJ1-1, with unresolved D. CDR1 SNHLY and CDR2 FYNNEI come from the germline V gene. The CDR3 runs 13 residues. The V end was cut by 7 bases, the J end by 2 bases, with 11 bases between. Here the CDR3 reads CASTTTKNTEAFF. CDR3 sequence (DNA): TGTGCCAGCACCACAACAAAAAACACTGAAGCTTTCTTT.

This clone was counted a few times. V usage is TRBV27 and J usage is TRBJ2-7; the D gene is possibly TRBD2 (7 bases). This CDR3 is 14 amino acids long. CDR1 is MNHEY, CDR2 SMNVEV, per germline (reference sequence). Trimming cost V 7 bases and J 2 bases, with 15 bases left between them. In DNA, the CDR3 is TGTGCCAGCACGCCCCAGGGGAGGGCCTACGAGCAGTACTTC. Translation gives CASTPQGRAYEQYF.

The CDR3 bases are TGTGCCAGTAGGGTTTGGGGGGAGCCCCAGCATTTT. Translating gives CASRVWGEPQHF. The chain employs TRBV19 and TRBJ1-5; weak D call: TRBD1 (5 bases). The CDR3 loop spans 12 amino acids. V was pared by 6 bases and J by 8 bases, with 11 bases between. CDR1 LNHDA and CDR2 SQIVND come from the germline V gene (reference sequence).